Below are 23 T cell receptor beta chains sequenced from a single sample in a study of TIL therapy for anti-PD-1-resistant metastatic lung cancer. This was the immunoSEQ v3 assay. The assay was immunoSEQ multiplex PCR, and TCRdb's table has in-frame clones only and misses some. In the table there are more than 55,000 clones, about 69% of which are singletons. Time point specified: pre-treatment sample, taken before nivolumab and TIL therapy. Source: blood, taken at baseline. All receptors come from a person aged 25-85 years with non-small cell lung cancer.

CDR3 loop: CASSLRQGYGYTF. For the CDR3, the DNA is TGTGCCAGCAGTTTGCGGCAGGGCTATGGCTACACCTTC. The chain combines TRBV28 with TRBJ1-2, with D perhaps matching TRBD1 (5 bases). The CDR3 consists of 13 residues. Trimming cost V 3 bases and J 4 bases, with 9 bases left between them. Germline assignment: CDR1 MDHEN and CDR2 SYDVKM.

The rearrangement links TRBV19 to TRBJ2-7, with a tentative D call TRBD1 (6 bases). Trimming took 4 bases from V and 4 from J, leaving 17 bases between them. Germline CDR1 reads LNHDA; CDR2 reads SQIVND (reference sequence). This CDR3 has 15 amino acids. This CDR3 is CASSRSGQRPYEQYF. In DNA form, the CDR3 reads TGTGCCAGTAGTAGGTCCGGACAGAGGCCGTACGAGCAGTACTTC.

This chain links TRBV5-8 with TRBJ1-1; TRBD1 matches at 7 bases. This CDR3 comprises 13 residues. The V gene end was trimmed by 0 bases and the J gene end by 7 bases; junction bases not matched to a gene: 3. Germline V gene data show CDR1 as SGHTS and CDR2 as YDEGEE. The CDR3: CASSLAGQVEAFF. The CDR3, as DNA: TGTGCCAGCAGCTTGGCTGGACAGGTTGAAGCTTTCTTT. Filled out from reference TRBV5-8 and TRBJ1-1, the complete variable domain reads EAGVTQSPTHLIKTRGQQATLRCSPISGHTSVYWYQQALGLGLQFLLWYDEGEERNRGNFPPRFSGRQFPNYSSELNVNALELEDSALYLCASSLAGQVEAFFGQGTRLTVV.

This clone appeared a few times. CDR3 in amino acids: CASSLLQGRQGSNEKLFF. In nucleotides, the CDR3 is TGCGCCAGCAGCCTTCTACAGGGGCGACAGGGATCTAATGAAAAACTGTTTTTT. The chain employs TRBV4-1 and TRBJ1-4; 7 bases fit TRBD1. Losses at the gene ends were 4 bases for V and 3 bases for J; bases not matched to a gene: 14. This CDR3 spans 18 amino acids. Germline V gives CDR1 MGHRA, CDR2 YSYEKL.

The chain joins TRBV30 to TRBJ1-6; 7 bases are shared with TRBD1. With V trimmed by 4 bases and J by 5 bases, 5 bases remained unmatched. Germline V gene lookup returns CDR1 GTSNPN and CDR2 SVGIG (reference sequence). The CDR3 covers 14 residues. The DNA for the CDR3 is TGTGCCTGGAACTTACAGGGGAATAATTCACCCCTCCACTTT. Amino acids: CAWNLQGNNSPLHF.

This chain joins TRBV7-9 and TRBJ1-5; D is uncertain. V was pared by 5 bases and J by 0 bases, with 11 bases between. Germline V gives CDR1 SEHNR, CDR2 FQNEAQ (reference sequence). This CDR3 has 15 residues. CDR3 sequence reads: CASSRSPDSNQPQHF. The CDR3 DNA is TGTGCCAGCAGCCGCTCACCGGATAGCAATCAGCCCCAGCATTTT. The full variable domain, rest sourced from reference TRBV7-9 and TRBJ1-5, is DTGVSQNPRHKITKRGQNVTFRCDPISEHNRLYWYRQTLGQGPEFLTYFQNEAQLEKSRLLSDRFSAERPKGSFSTLEIQRTEQGDSAMYLCASSRSPDSNQPQHFGDGTRLSIL.

The V and J genes are TRBV6-5 and TRBJ2-7, with D possibly called TRBD1 or TRBD2 (5 bases each). CDR1 and CDR2 (germline): MNHEY, SVGAGI. CDR3 length equals 14 residues. V lost 4 bases, J lost 2 bases, and 12 bases lay in between. The CDR3 is CASSWDRATYEQYF. The CDR3 bases are TGTGCCAGCAGTTGGGACCGGGCCACCTACGAGCAGTACTTC.

The chain uses TRBV29-1 and TRBJ2-3, with 7 bases fitting TRBD2. Germline CDR1 reads SQVTM; CDR2 reads ANQGSEA. The CDR3 loop spans 14 amino acids. V shed 4 bases and J 2 bases; nucleotides not matched to a gene: 6. The CDR3 loop reads CSVGKAGPTDTQYF. DNA of the CDR3: TGCAGCGTTGGAAAAGCGGGACCCACAGATACGCAGTATTTT.

The chain links TRBV10-2 to TRBJ1-1; 11 bases map to TRBD1. With V trimmed by 8 bases and J by 5 bases, 7 bases remained unmatched. CDR3 length: 14 amino acids. Germline CDR1 is WSHSY and CDR2 is SAAADI. The CDR3, as DNA: TGCGCCAGCCTCGGACAGGGGGCTGGAACTGAAGCTTTCTTT. Its protein product is CASLGQGAGTEAFF.

The chain joins TRBV30 to TRBJ2-3; the D gene is possibly TRBD2 (5 bases). The V and J ends lost 5 bases and 0 bases respectively, with 12 bases between them. The CDR3 contains 14 residues. The V gene's germline CDR1 is GTSNPN and CDR2 SVGIG (reference sequence). CDR3 sequence reads: CAWRSGLSTDTQYF. For the CDR3, the DNA is TGTGCCTGGCGAAGCGGACTTAGCACAGATACGCAGTATTTT.

The rearrangement joins TRBV20-1 to TRBJ2-5; weak D call: TRBD1 (5 bases). The germline V gene encodes CDR1 DFQATT and CDR2 SNEGSKA (reference sequence). Trimming removed 3 bases at V and 10 bases at J, with 12 bases between. This CDR3 has 11 amino acids. CDR3 residues: CSASAPQGQYF. The CDR3 DNA is TGCAGTGCTAGTGCCCCCCAGGGCCAGTACTTC.

The V gene is TRBV28, the J gene TRBJ2-2; no firm D call. Trimming cost V 6 bases and J 4 bases, with 15 bases left between them. The CDR3 is 15 residues long. Per germline, CDR1 MDHEN and CDR2 SYDVKM. CDR3 loop: CASRSTWATTGELFF. CDR3 sequence (DNA): TGTGCCAGCAGGTCGACTTGGGCAACCACCGGGGAGCTGTTTTTT. The whole variable domain, remainder taken from reference TRBV28 and TRBJ2-2, is DVKVTQSSRYLVKRTGEKVFLECVQDMDHENMFWYRQDPGLGLRLIYFSYDVKMKEKGDIPEGYSVSREKKERFSLILESASTNQTSMYLCASRSTWATTGELFFGEGSRLTVL.

The chain's CDR3 is CASRQQGLSTDTQYF. The CDR3 DNA reads as TGCGCCAGCAGGCAACAGGGGTTGAGCACAGATACGCAGTATTTT. The rearrangement joins TRBV5-1 to TRBJ2-3; the match to TRBD1 covers 7 bases. Per germline, CDR1 SGHRS and CDR2 YFSETQ. This CDR3 region has 15 residues. The V and J ends lost 5 bases and 0 bases, in that order; junction bases with no gene match: 6.

V and J are TRBV6-1 and TRBJ1-2; D perhaps matches TRBD1 (5 bases). The CDR3 spans 13 residues. Germline assignment: CDR1 MNHNS and CDR2 SASEGT. V lost 0 bases and J lost 3, with 5 bases in between. CDR3 DNA sequence: TGTGCCAGCAGTGAAGCAGGGGACTATGGCTACACCTTC. Protein: CASSEAGDYGYTF.

This clone was seen a few times. This chain uses TRBV4-1 with TRBJ1-5, with D hard to call. This CDR3 has 15 residues. CDR1 is MGHRA, CDR2 YSYEKL, per germline. The V end lost 4 bases, the J end lost 4 bases, and 14 bases lay between the germline ends. The CDR3, as DNA: TGCGCCAGCAGCCCAGCCGGACGGGTGAATCAGCCCCAGCATTTT. Translating it yields CASSPAGRVNQPQHF.

The chain carries TRBV5-1 and TRBJ1-1; 7 bases align to TRBD1. The CDR3 totals 15 residues. V was pared by 4 bases and J by 2 bases, with 8 bases of the junction left unmatched. CDR1 and CDR2 from the germline V gene are SGHRS and YFSETQ. CDR3 in DNA: TGCGCCAGCAGCGAAGCTGGACAGGCAAACACTGAAGCTTTCTTT. It specifies CASSEAGQANTEAFF.

The genes are TRBV7-2 and TRBJ1-5; D might be TRBD1 (5 bases). The V and J ends lost 5 bases and 4 bases respectively, with 12 bases between them. This CDR3 is 14 amino acids long. CDR1 is SGHTA and CDR2 is FQGNSA in the germline V gene. The chain's CDR3 is CASSPGGGNQPQHF. In nucleotides, the CDR3 is TGTGCCAGCAGCCCGGGGGGTGGGAATCAGCCCCAGCATTTT.

This chain connects TRBV5-1 to TRBJ1-2; D gene uncertain. Trimming pared 0 bases from V and 5 bases from J, leaving 8 bases between. CDR1 is SGHRS and CDR2 is YFSETQ in the germline V gene. This CDR3 is 13 amino acids long. This CDR3 reads CASSLGQEYGYTF. CDR3 DNA: TGCGCCAGCAGCTTGGGGCAGGAGTATGGCTACACCTTC.

This chain uses TRBV28 with TRBJ2-3; 9 nucleotides agree with TRBD1. The germline V gene has CDR1 MDHEN and CDR2 SYDVKM. Unmatched junction bases numbered 13, after V lost 5 bases and J lost 4 bases. The CDR3 length is 17 residues. CDR3 nucleotide sequence: TGTGCCAGCAGTCCCCCCCCCGGGACAGGGAGTCCAGATACGCAGTATTTT. Encoded protein: CASSPPPGTGSPDTQYF.

The chain combines TRBV6-6 with TRBJ1-1, with D possibly matching TRBD1 (6 bases). Germline values: CDR1 MNHNY, CDR2 SVGAGI (reference sequence). V was pared by 4 bases and J by 1 base, with 7 bases between. The CDR3 runs 13 residues. CDR3 coding DNA: TGTGCCAGCAGTTTACAGGGGAACACTGAAGCTTTCTTT. Its translation: CASSLQGNTEAFF.

This clone was seen a handful of times. This chain uses TRBV19 with TRBJ1-3, with D unresolved. This CDR3 contains 11 residues. From germline, CDR1 is LNHDA and CDR2 SQIVND (reference sequence). V was cut by 1 base and J by 14 bases, with 9 bases left in between. The DNA of the CDR3 is TGTGCCAGTAGTATAGTGGGGAAACTATATTTT. Translation: CASSIVGKLYF.

The rearrangement links TRBV29-1 to TRBJ2-7; the D gene is possibly TRBD2 (5 bases). Germline V gene lookup returns CDR1 SQVTM and CDR2 ANQGSEA. This CDR3 comprises 14 residues. V gave up 3 bases and J gave up 2 bases, with 14 bases separating them. CDR3 region: CSVDGGQEPYEQYF. DNA for the CDR3: TGCAGCGTTGACGGCGGGCAGGAGCCCTACGAGCAGTACTTC.

The chain employs TRBV7-8 and TRBJ1-5, with D tentatively TRBD1 (6 bases). Germline values: CDR1 SGHVS, CDR2 FQNEAQ. The CDR3 extends over 14 amino acids. With 1 base removed from V and 11 bases from J, the gap between germline ends came to 15 bases. As DNA, the CDR3 is TGTGCCAGCAGCTTAGACGGACAGCCTAGGACCCAGCATTTT. Protein sequence: CASSLDGQPRTQHF.